One sample yielded the 20 T cell receptor beta chains listed below, sequenced in a study of T cells in Graves' hyperthyroidism and ophthalmopathy. There were TCR beta CDR3 regions amplified from RNA transcripts. TCR CDR3 regions were first amplified by RT-PCR with HTBI primers. Via MiXCR, TCRdb re-called the multiplex PCR reads, giving one row per CDR3 protein. This sample has a few hundred thousand distinct CDR3 sequences, with about 20% found just once. Sequenced input: blood. The source is a woman in her sixties or seventies with Graves' ophthalmopathy.

The genes are TRBV6-1 and TRBJ1-5, with 8 bases lining up with TRBD1. The junction had 5 bases not matched to a gene; V was cut back by 1 base and J by 0 bases. The CDR3 is 17 amino acids. Germline values: CDR1 MNHNS, CDR2 SASEGT. This CDR3 reads CASSEVRTGNSNQPQHF. The CDR3 DNA reads TGTGCCAGCAGTGAAGTAAGGACAGGGAATAGCAATCAGCCCCAGCATTTT.

This clonotype was observed a handful of times. This chain uses TRBV5-4 with TRBJ2-1; D not certain. Per germline, CDR1 SGHNT and CDR2 YYREEE (reference sequence). Trimming left V 0 bases short and J 7 bases short, with 8 bases between. CDR3 length equals 13 residues. CDR3 loop: CASSLDGPNEQFF. Here the CDR3 DNA reads TGTGCCAGCAGCTTGGATGGCCCTAATGAGCAGTTCTTC.

The chain uses TRBV27 and TRBJ1-2, with 7 bases that match TRBD1. Losses at the gene ends were 6 bases for V and 4 bases for J; bases not matched to a gene: 11. Germline V gene data show CDR1 as MNHEY and CDR2 as SMNVEV (reference sequence). The length of the CDR3 is 15 residues. CDR3 amino acids: CASSLAGTVGYGYTF. As DNA, the CDR3 is TGTGCCAGCAGCTTAGCCGGGACAGTGGGCTATGGCTACACCTTC.

This chain's CDR3 is CASSLGGIRNSPLHF. The DNA for the CDR3 is TGCGCCAGCAGCTTGGGGGGGATACGGAATTCACCCCTCCACTTT. V usage is TRBV5-1 and J usage is TRBJ1-6, with D perhaps TRBD1 (5 bases). The germline V and J ends were trimmed by 0 bases and 7 bases, with 11 bases remaining between them. CDR1 is SGHRS, CDR2 YFSETQ, per germline. The CDR3 runs to 15 residues.

As for this clonotype: The CDR3 carries no conserved terminal phenylalanine or tryptophan, so it likely arises from a read error. The chain is built from TRBV12-3 or TRBV12-4 and TRBJ1-6; perhaps TRBD1 as D (6 bases). CDR3 length equals 14 residues. V was trimmed by 3 bases and J by 7 bases, leaving 10 bases between them. The CDR3 is CASSFGTQNSPLHL. As DNA, the CDR3 is TGTGCCAGCAGTTTTGGGACACAAAATTCACCCCTCCACCTT.

The chain combines TRBV10-3 with TRBJ2-4; D call uncertain. The CDR3 is 15 residues long. Trimming cost V 0 bases and J 1 base, with 7 bases left between them. Germline V CDR1 and CDR2: ENHRY, SYGVKD. In DNA form, the CDR3 reads TGTGCCATCAGTGAGTCGGGGTTTGCCAAAAACATTCAGTACTTC. It translates to CAISESGFAKNIQYF.

Here the CDR3 DNA reads TGTGCCAGCAGGCTGGACAGGGGTAGGGCTGAAGCTTTCTTT. Its protein product is CASRLDRGRAEAFF. V is TRBV7-9 and J is TRBJ1-1; 9 nucleotides match TRBD1. Trimming removed 6 bases from V and 6 bases from J; junction bases left unmatched: 8. The V gene's germline CDR1 is SEHNR and CDR2 FQNEAQ (reference sequence). The CDR3 loop spans 14 amino acids.

A note on this clonotype: Being one base from a much bigger clone, this may be a read error. The rearrangement links TRBV12-3 or TRBV12-4 to TRBJ1-1; no firm D call. The CDR3 spans 14 residues. Trimming removed 4 bases from V and 1 base from J, with 10 bases in between. DNA for the CDR3: TGTGCCAGCAGTTCAGCGGCTGGGAACACTGAAGCTTTCTTT. It translates to CASSSAAGNTEAFF.

On this clonotype: A much larger clone lies a single base off, so this may be a read error. The rearrangement joins TRBV12-3 or TRBV12-4 to TRBJ2-1; no clear D gene. CDR3 length: 15 residues. V lost 7 bases and J lost 3, with 16 bases in between. This CDR3 is CASTGRAAFYNEQFF. The DNA of the CDR3 is TGTGCCAGCACCGGACGCGCAGCGTTCTACAATGAGCAGTTCTTC.

The chain carries TRBV6-4 and TRBJ2-4; 7 positions agree with TRBD2. Germline assignment: CDR1 MRHNA and CDR2 SNTAGT. Trimming took 0 bases from V and 5 from J; bases not matched to a gene: 1. This CDR3 spans 14 amino acids. In DNA form, the CDR3 reads TGTGCCAGCAGTGACTCTGCGGGAGAAAACATTCAGTACTTC. This sequence encodes CASSDSAGENIQYF.

The rearrangement links TRBV30 to TRBJ1-1, with a tentative D call TRBD1 (5 bases). This CDR3 is built from 14 residues. V lost 1 base, J lost 0 bases, and 9 bases lay in between. Germline CDR1 is GTSNPN and CDR2 is SVGIG (reference sequence). CDR3 sequence: CAWSGGRMNTEAFF. The CDR3 coding sequence is TGTGCCTGGAGTGGGGGGAGGATGAACACTGAAGCTTTCTTT. The whole variable domain, filled in from reference TRBV30 and TRBJ1-1, reads SQTIHQWPATLVQPVGSPLSLECTVEGTSNPNLYWYRQAAGRGLQLLFYSVGIGQISSEVPQNLSASRPQDRQFILSSKKLLLSDSGFYLCAWSGGRMNTEAFFGQGTRLTVV.

The chain employs TRBV9 and TRBJ2-5, with 9 nucleotides matching TRBD2. The germline V gene encodes CDR1 SGDLS and CDR2 YYNGEE. The CDR3 covers 14 residues. V gave up 7 bases and J gave up 5 bases; unmatched junction bases: 9. CDR3 in amino acids: CASGAAGGRETQYF. Written as DNA, the CDR3 is TGTGCCAGCGGGGCGGCGGGAGGGCGCGAGACCCAGTACTTC.

This chain's CDR3 is CASSQETGVNEKLFF. The CDR3 nucleotides are TGTGCCAGCAGCCAAGAGACAGGGGTTAATGAAAAACTGTTTTTT. The rearrangement links TRBV3-1 to TRBJ1-4; TRBD1 matches at 8 bases. Germline CDR1 is LGHDT and CDR2 is YNNKEL (reference sequence). V trimming: 0 bases; J trimming: 4 bases; junction bases outside the gene matches: 1. The CDR3 loop spans 15 amino acids. The full variable domain, in which reference TRBV3-1 and TRBJ1-4 provide the parts outside the CDR3, is DTAVSQTPKYLVTQMGNDKSIKCEQNLGHDTMYWYKQDSKKFLKIMFSYNNKELIINETVPNRFSPKSPDKAHLNLHINSLELGDSAVYFCASSQETGVNEKLFFGSGTQLSVL.

The chain joins TRBV2 to TRBJ1-2; D might be TRBD1 (5 bases). Per germline, CDR1 SNHLY and CDR2 FYNNEI. V was cut by 4 bases and J by 2 bases, with 11 bases left in between. CDR3 length equals 14 residues. The CDR3 region is CASSGGPTNYGYTF. The CDR3 DNA reads TGTGCCAGCAGTGGGGGCCCCACGAACTATGGCTACACCTTC.

This clonotype was seen ten or more times. The V call is TRBV5-1, the J call TRBJ2-2; 8 nucleotides line up with TRBD1. Trimming at V came to 4 bases and at J to 7 bases, leaving 6 bases not matched to a gene. Germline CDR1 and CDR2: SGHRS and YFSETQ. This CDR3 comprises 14 residues. The CDR3 nucleotides are TGCGCCAGCAGCCACGACAGGGGAGACGGGGAGCTGTTTTTT. It codes for CASSHDRGDGELFF.

This clonotype was picked up many times. The CDR3 nucleotides are TGTGCCAGCAGCACAGGAGGGCTAGGGGGCACCGGGGAGCTGTTTTTT. Amino acids: CASSTGGLGGTGELFF. The chain carries TRBV7-2 and TRBJ2-2; D assignment may be TRBD1 or TRBD2 (6 bases each). CDR1 is SGHTA and CDR2 is FQGNSA in the germline V gene. Trimming stripped 5 bases from V and 4 bases from J, with 17 bases between. The CDR3 runs 16 residues.

This clonotype came up a few times. Here the CDR3 DNA reads TGTGCCAGCAGCTTAGGGGACAAAAAAGTCAATCAGCCCCAGCATTTT. Protein product: CASSLGDKKVNQPQHF. J is TRBJ1-5 and V is TRBV7-9; D may be TRBD1 (6 bases). Germline loops: CDR1 SEHNR, CDR2 FQNEAQ (reference sequence). CDR3 length equals 16 residues. V was cut by 1 base and J by 3 bases, with 13 bases left in between.

This clonotype has more than one count but fewer than ten. The CDR3 DNA sequence: TGTGCCAGCAGCGTAGCTAGCATTTCCTACGAGCAGTACTTC. It translates to CASSVASISYEQYF. V and J are TRBV9 and TRBJ2-7, with D perhaps matching TRBD2 (5 bases). This CDR3 has 14 amino acids. Germline CDR1 is SGDLS and CDR2 is YYNGEE. The V gene lost 0 bases and the J gene lost 1 base, with 8 bases spanning the gap.

This clonotype has more than one count but fewer than ten. The CDR3 region is CASSFPDAGQGAGANVLTF. The CDR3 DNA is TGTGCCAGCAGCTTCCCTGACGCAGGGCAAGGGGCTGGGGCCAACGTCCTGACTTTC. V is TRBV11-2 and J is TRBJ2-6, with a possible D match to TRBD1 (5 bases). This CDR3 region has 19 residues. V was clipped by 3 bases and J by 2 bases, with 20 bases between them. The germline V gene encodes CDR1 SGHAT and CDR2 FQNNGV.

V is TRBV29-1 and J is TRBJ2-3; D is perhaps TRBD2 (5 bases). The germline V and J ends were trimmed by 1 base and 7 bases, with 12 bases remaining between them. This CDR3 comprises 13 residues. The V gene's germline CDR1 is SQVTM and CDR2 ANQGSEA. In DNA form, the CDR3 reads TGCAGCGTTGAAGGAGAGGGCCCAAATACGCAGTATTTT. Translated, it gives CSVEGEGPNTQYF.